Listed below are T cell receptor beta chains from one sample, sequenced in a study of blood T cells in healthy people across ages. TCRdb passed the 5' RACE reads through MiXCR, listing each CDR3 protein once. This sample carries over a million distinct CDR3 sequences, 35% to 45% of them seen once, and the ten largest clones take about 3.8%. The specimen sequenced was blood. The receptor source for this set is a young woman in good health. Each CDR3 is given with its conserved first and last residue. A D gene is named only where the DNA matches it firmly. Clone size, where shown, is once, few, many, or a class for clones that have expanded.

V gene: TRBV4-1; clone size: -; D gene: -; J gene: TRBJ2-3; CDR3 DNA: TGCGCCAGCAGCCCAACCTATACTAGCACCACAGATACGCAGTATTTT; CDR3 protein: CASSPTYTSTTDTQYF
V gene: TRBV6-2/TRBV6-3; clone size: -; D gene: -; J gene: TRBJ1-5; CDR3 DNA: TGTGCCAGCAGTTACACCGGACAGACTAGCAATCAGCCCCAGCATTTT; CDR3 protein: CASSYTGQTSNQPQHF
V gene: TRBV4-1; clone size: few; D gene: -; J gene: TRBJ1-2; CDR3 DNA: TGCGCCAGCAGCCAAGATTATAAGGCTCCGGCTAACTATGGCTACACCTTC; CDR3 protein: CASSQDYKAPANYGYTF
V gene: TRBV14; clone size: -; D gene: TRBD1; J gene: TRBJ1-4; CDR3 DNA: TGTGCCAGCAGCCAAGAGCACAGGGGGGCTGAAAAACTGTTTTTT; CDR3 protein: CASSQEHRGAEKLFF
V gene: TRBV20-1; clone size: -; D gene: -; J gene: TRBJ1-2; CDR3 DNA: TGCAGTGCTAGGCGCCAGGAGCTCGTCTATGGCTACACCTTC; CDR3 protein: CSARRQELVYGYTF
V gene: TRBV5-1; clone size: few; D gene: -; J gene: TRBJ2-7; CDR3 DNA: TGCGCCAGCAGCACCTTGTGGATCGACCACGAGCAGTACTTC; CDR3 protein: CASSTLWIDHEQYF
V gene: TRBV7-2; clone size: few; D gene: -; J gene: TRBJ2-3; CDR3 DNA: TGTGCCAGCAGCTTCGGTTACGGCACAGATACGCAGTATTTT; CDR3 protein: CASSFGYGTDTQYF
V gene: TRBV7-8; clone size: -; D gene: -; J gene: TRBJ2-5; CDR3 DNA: TGTGCCAGCAGCCTTCCGGCAGGTCGGGAGACCCAGTACTTC; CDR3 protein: CASSLPAGRETQYF
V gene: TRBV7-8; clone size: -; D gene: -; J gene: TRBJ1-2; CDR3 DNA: TGTGCCAGCAGCTTAGACCAGGGCACGATTCTGAGCTATGGCTACACCTTC; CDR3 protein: CASSLDQGTILSYGYTF
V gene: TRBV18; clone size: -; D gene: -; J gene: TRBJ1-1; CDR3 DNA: TGTGCCAGCTCACCAGAAGGGCTGGGGAACACTGAAGCTTTCTTT; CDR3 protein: CASSPEGLGNTEAFF
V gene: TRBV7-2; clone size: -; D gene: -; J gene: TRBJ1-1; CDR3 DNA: TGTGCCAGCAGCTCAGCATTTGGGAAGAACACTGAAGCTTTCTTT; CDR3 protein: CASSSAFGKNTEAFF
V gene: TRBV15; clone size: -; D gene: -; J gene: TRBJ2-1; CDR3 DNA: TGTGCCACCTCTCACTGGTACAATGAGCAGTTCTTC; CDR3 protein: CATSHWYNEQFF
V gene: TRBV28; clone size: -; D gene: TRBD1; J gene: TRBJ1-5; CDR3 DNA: TGTGCCAGCAGCACAGGGGGAGATCAGCCCCAGCATTTT; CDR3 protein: CASSTGGDQPQHF
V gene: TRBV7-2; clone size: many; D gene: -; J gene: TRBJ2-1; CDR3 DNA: TGTGCCAGCAGATACAGGGCCAATGAGCAGTTCTTC; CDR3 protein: CASRYRANEQFF
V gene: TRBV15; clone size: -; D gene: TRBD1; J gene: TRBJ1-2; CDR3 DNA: TGTGCCACCAGCAGTGCTACAGGGGGCCGGTCTTATGGCTACACCTTC; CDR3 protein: CATSSATGGRSYGYTF
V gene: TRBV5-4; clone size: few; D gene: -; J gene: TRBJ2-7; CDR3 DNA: TGTGCCAGCAGCTTTGGGGGAGACGCATACGAGCAGTACTTC; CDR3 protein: CASSFGGDAYEQYF
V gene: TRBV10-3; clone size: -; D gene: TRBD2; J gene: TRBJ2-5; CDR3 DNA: TGTGCCATCAGTGAACCAGCGGGGGAGACCCAGTACTTC; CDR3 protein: CAISEPAGETQYF
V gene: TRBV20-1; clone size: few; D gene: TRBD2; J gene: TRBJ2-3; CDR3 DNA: TGCAGTGCTAGAGATCCTAGCGGGGCCTCTAGCACAGATACGCAGTATTTT; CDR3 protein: CSARDPSGASSTDTQYF
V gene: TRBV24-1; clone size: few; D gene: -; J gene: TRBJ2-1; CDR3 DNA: TGTGCCAGCTTCCCAGGGGGGAGGGAGGGCAATGAGCAGTTCTTC; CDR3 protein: CASFPGGREGNEQFF
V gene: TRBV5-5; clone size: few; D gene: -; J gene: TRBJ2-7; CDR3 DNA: TGTGCCAGCAGCTTGACGGGGGAGAGTTTGGGCGAGCAGTACTTC; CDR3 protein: CASSLTGESLGEQYF
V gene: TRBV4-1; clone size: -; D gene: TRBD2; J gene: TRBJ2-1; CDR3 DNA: TGCGCCAGCAGCCAAGAGACTAGCAGGACATACAATGAGCAGTTCTTC; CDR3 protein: CASSQETSRTYNEQFF
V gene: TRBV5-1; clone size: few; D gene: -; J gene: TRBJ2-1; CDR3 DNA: TGCGCCAGCAGCTTGGCGGCAGGGCCCTTATACAATGAGCAGTTCTTC; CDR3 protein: CASSLAAGPLYNEQFF
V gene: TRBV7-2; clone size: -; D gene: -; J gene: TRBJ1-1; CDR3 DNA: TGTGCCAGCAGCACCGCCTTTGGGACTGAAGCTTTCTTT; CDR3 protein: CASSTAFGTEAFF
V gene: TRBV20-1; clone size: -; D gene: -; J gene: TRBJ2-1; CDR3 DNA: TGCAGTGCTCTTGGACACCTACCTTACGAGCAGTTCTTC; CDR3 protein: CSALGHLPYEQFF